Sequencing of this TCR beta chain was carried out in a study of cytomegalovirus exposure and HLA in healthy donors. Findings and limits, study-wide: For most subjects, TCR beta sequences were reported to predict HLA-A and HLA-B alleles with accuracy. An analysis that came later showed most CMV-associated TCR beta chains appearing HLA-restricted. Later analysis demonstrated an association between a missense DCLRE1C variant and TCR beta V- and J-gene trimming.

Note on this clone: Its matching antigen is unknown.

This PCR relied on a set of 60 Vbeta primers and 13 Jbeta primers. How the authors handled the data: In a later analysis, the count reached about 75 million unique TCR beta chains, with around 11 million shared. TCRdb's copy holds only in-frame clones and misses some; the assay was immunoSEQ multiplex PCR. V, J and clone size are taken as reported in that table, and D and trimming were inferred from the DNA itself. Of just over 150,000 clones listed, 84% are singletons. The length of the CDR3 is 16 residues. V shed 0 bases and J shed 0 bases, with 9 bases lying between them. Germline lookup yields CDR1 LGHNA and CDR2 YSLEER.

This clonotype originated in a man younger than 35 in good health and CMV-seronegative. The V gene is TRBV4-3, the J gene TRBJ1-5, with D unresolved. Source material: PBMCs. CDR3 loop: CASSQDLYYSNQPQHF. CDR3 coding DNA: TGCGCCAGCAGCCAAGATCTTTATTATAGCAATCAGCCCCAGCATTTT.